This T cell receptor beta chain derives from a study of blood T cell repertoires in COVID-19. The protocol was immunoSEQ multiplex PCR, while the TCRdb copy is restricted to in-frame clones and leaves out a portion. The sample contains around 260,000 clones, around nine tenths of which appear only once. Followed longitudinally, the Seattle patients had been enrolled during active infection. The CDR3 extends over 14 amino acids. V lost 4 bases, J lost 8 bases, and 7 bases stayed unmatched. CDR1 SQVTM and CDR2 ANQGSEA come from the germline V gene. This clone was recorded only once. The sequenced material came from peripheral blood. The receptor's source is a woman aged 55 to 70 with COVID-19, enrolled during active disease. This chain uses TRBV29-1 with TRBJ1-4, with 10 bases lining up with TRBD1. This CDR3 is CSVGQGASQEKLFF. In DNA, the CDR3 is TGCAGCGTTGGACAGGGGGCATCCCAAGAAAAACTGTTTTTT.